What follows is one T cell receptor (beta chain) and its context. CDR3 length: 12 amino acids. CDR1 and CDR2 from the germline V gene are SNHLY and FYNNEI. V was pared by 6 bases and J by 12 bases, with 15 bases between. This table comes from immunoSEQ multiplex PCR, and its TCRdb copy is limited to in-frame clones, with some not included. The data show roughly 52,000 clones, around 95% seen once. This sample was taken from a study of control samples from healthy donors and cancer patients. Sequencing input: blood. This chain links TRBV2 with TRBJ2-1; D gene ambiguous. The sequence derives from a woman between 25 and 40 years old in good health. CDR3 in DNA: TGTGCCAGCAGCGCGAGGACCGCCGCGCAGTTCTTC. It codes for CASSARTAAQFF.